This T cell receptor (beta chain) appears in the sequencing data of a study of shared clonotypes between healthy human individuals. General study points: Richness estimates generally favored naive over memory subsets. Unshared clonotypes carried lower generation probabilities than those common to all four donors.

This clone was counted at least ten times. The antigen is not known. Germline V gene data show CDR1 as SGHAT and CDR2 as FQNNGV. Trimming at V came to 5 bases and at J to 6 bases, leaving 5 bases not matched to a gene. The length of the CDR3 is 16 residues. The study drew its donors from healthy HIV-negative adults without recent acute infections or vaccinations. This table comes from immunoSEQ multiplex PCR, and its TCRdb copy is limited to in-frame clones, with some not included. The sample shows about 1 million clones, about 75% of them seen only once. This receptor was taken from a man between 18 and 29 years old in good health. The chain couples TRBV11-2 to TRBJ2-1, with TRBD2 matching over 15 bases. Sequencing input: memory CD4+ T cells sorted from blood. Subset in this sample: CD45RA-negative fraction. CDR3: CASSTRTSGRVNEQFF. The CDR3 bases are TGTGCCAGCAGCACCAGGACTAGCGGGAGGGTCAATGAGCAGTTCTTC.